This T cell receptor beta chain derives from a study of CD8 T cells in ankylosing spondylitis. Study conclusions and caveats: A motif of roughly eight highly homologous TCR beta variants was seen as apparently characteristic of ankylosing spondylitis blood. Reports say disease-linked clones showed up significantly more in matched ankylosing spondylitis synovial fluid. Some of these motif variants have turned up before, in reports on reactive arthritis synovial fluid and blood.

This clonotype was recorded at least ten times. Its antigen is not identified. TCRdb re-analysed the 5' RACE reads in MiXCR, keeping a single row per CDR3 protein. This table has more than 250,000 distinct CDR3 sequences, 9.5% to 13% appearing once. The CDR3 spans 17 residues. The V gene end was trimmed by 3 bases and the J gene end by 6 bases; junction bases not matched to a gene: 13. In germline, CDR1 is SGHDT, CDR2 YYEEEE. The sequence derives from a female donor with ankylosing spondylitis or in good health (not recorded which). This chain joins TRBV5-6 and TRBJ2-2; 8 nucleotides match TRBD2. Source material: blood, either unsorted or a sorted T cell fraction (not recorded which). The CDR3 DNA reads TGTGCCAGCAGCTCAAGGGAGCGGGAGAGGTTCGCCGGGGAGCTGTTTTTT. This gives the protein CASSSRERERFAGELFF.